The entry that follows covers one TCR beta chain sequence. Its antigen is unidentified. The data were obtained in a study of Ad26.COV2.S vaccination and SARS-CoV-2 variants. Points from the study as a whole: Substantial breadth was reported for post-vaccination spike-specific CD8+ and CD4+ T cells.

The CDR3 is 11 amino acids. V lost 3 bases and J 10 bases, leaving 8 bases between the germline ends. Germline CDR1 SGHDT, CDR2 YYEEEE. The treatment denotes: approximately 18 received Ad26.COV2.S at low or high dose, single or two shots; 5 received placebo; per-sample allocation not given. Sample collection was performed on day 63 after the first vaccine or placebo injection. An Ad26 vector that expressed Wuhan-strain SARS-CoV-2 spike constituted the vaccine. The repertoire was sequenced with immunoSEQ multiplex PCR; TCRdb's copy has only in-frame clones and lacks some. The repertoire holds around 310,000 clones, with 90% as singletons.

This receptor was taken from a person aged 18-60 years who received the Ad26.COV2.S COVID-19 vaccine or a placebo. J is TRBJ2-1 and V is TRBV5-6; no clear D gene. This specimen was peripheral blood, taken in a trial of Ad26.COV2.S vaccine versus placebo. The CDR3 protein is CASSSWQEQFF. CDR3 sequence (DNA): TGTGCCAGCAGCTCCTGGCAAGAGCAGTTCTTC.